This passage covers 14 T cell receptor beta chains from one sample sequenced in a study of T cells after somatic rescue of genetic block. Sequencing used immunoSEQ multiplex PCR; TCRdb keeps in-frame clones, though not all of them. The repertoire has under 150,000 clones, over 80% of them found once; the top ten carry about 1.5%. Material for sequencing was peripheral blood mononuclear cells (PBMCs). Receptor source: a woman aged 18-29 years.

This chain connects TRBV21-1 to TRBJ2-1. TRBV21-1 is a known pseudogene. The CDR3 extends over 15 amino acids. The CDR3 spells CASSKRGPLRDEQFF. The CDR3 bases are TGTGCCAGCAGCAAAAGGGGACCATTAAGGGATGAGCAGTTCTTC.

This chain joins TRBV4-1 and TRBJ2-5; 7 bases map to TRBD1. The DNA end favors TRBJ2-7, so the J call may be wrong. The CDR3 runs 14 residues. From germline, CDR1 is MGHRA and CDR2 YSYEKL. The CDR3 DNA reads as TGCGCCAGCAGCGAGGGAAGGGGGCGGTACGAGCAGTACTTC. Translation: CASSEGRGRYEQYF.

The CDR3 is CASSHGTGKRYGYTF. The CDR3 nucleotides read TGTGCCAGTAGTCACGGGACAGGAAAAAGGTACGGCTACACCTTC. This chain uses TRBV19 with TRBJ1-2; 8 bases agree with TRBD1. CDR3 length: 15 residues. With 5 bases clipped from V and 8 bases from J, the junction kept 13 bases outside the gene matches. CDR1 and CDR2 (germline): LNHDA, SQIVND (reference sequence). Using reference TRBV19 and TRBJ1-2 for the parts outside the CDR3, the full variable domain is DGGITQSPKYLFRKEGQNVTLSCEQNLNHDAMYWYRQDPGQGLRLIYYSQIVNDFQKGDIAEGYSVSREKKESFPLTVTSAQKNPTAFYLCASSHGTGKRYGYTFGSGTRLTVV.

The gene calls are TRBV18 and TRBJ2-7, with D perhaps TRBD2 (5 bases). CDR1 and CDR2 from the germline V gene are KGHSH and LQKENI. V lost 3 bases, J lost 2 bases, and 14 bases lay in between. This CDR3 has 15 residues. CDR3 loop: CASSPPGSPTYEQYF. The CDR3 DNA reads TGTGCCAGCTCACCCCCGGGATCACCCACCTACGAGCAGTACTTC.

This clone was seen a single time. The V and J genes are TRBV11-3 and TRBJ2-3; D remains ambiguous. CDR1 is SGHNT and CDR2 is YENEEA in the germline V gene. V lost 10 bases to trimming and J lost 6 bases, with 11 bases between them. CDR3 length: 11 residues. CDR3 region: CATLLGDTQYF. CDR3 DNA: TGTGCCACTTTGCTCGGGGATACGCAGTATTTT.

This clone was detected a few times. The rearrangement uses TRBV6-1 and TRBJ1-6; D is perhaps TRBD1 (6 bases). The CDR3 consists of 15 residues. The V end was cut by 6 bases, the J end by 7 bases, with 16 bases between. Per germline, CDR1 MNHNS and CDR2 SASEGT. The CDR3 nucleotides are TGTGCCAGCAGCGCTTCAGGGGTAATGAATTCACCCCTCCACTTT. Amino acids: CASSASGVMNSPLHF.

This chain links TRBV6-6 with TRBJ1-2; maybe TRBD1 (5 bases). The germline CDR1 and CDR2 sequences are MNHNY and SVGAGI (reference sequence). V was shortened by 4 bases and J by 2 bases, with 8 bases between the two germline ends. This CDR3 is 13 amino acids long. The CDR3 reads CASSWDGNYGYTF. The CDR3 region has the DNA TGTGCCAGCAGTTGGGACGGGAACTATGGCTACACCTTC.

The rearrangement joins TRBV9 to TRBJ2-3; D gene unclear. Germline loops: CDR1 SGDLS, CDR2 YYNGEE. Trimming removed 0 bases at V and 0 bases at J, with 8 bases between. This CDR3 comprises 15 residues. The CDR3 nucleotides are TGTGCCAGCAGCGTAGGCGCGTTTAGCACAGATACGCAGTATTTT. Encoded protein: CASSVGAFSTDTQYF.

The CDR3 coding sequence is TGCAGCGTTGAACCTGGGACCGATGGCTACACCTTC. It specifies CSVEPGTDGYTF. The chain employs TRBV29-1 and TRBJ1-2, with D possibly being TRBD1 (5 bases). This CDR3 has 12 amino acids. In germline, CDR1 is SQVTM, CDR2 ANQGSEA. The V end lost 2 bases, the J end lost 6 bases, and 10 bases lay between the germline ends.

The J gene is TRBJ1-4, the V gene TRBV6-1; no definite D call. CDR3 length equals 15 residues. The ends were cut back, 1 base at V and 1 base at J, with 7 bases in the middle. Germline V CDR1 and CDR2: MNHNS, SASEGT. The CDR3 protein is CASSEVPGTNEKLFF. The CDR3 nucleotides read TGTGCCAGCAGTGAAGTTCCTGGAACTAATGAAAAACTGTTTTTT.

As DNA, the CDR3 is TGTGCCATCAGTGAGTCGGAGGATTCCTACGAGCAGTACTTC. Its protein is CAISESEDSYEQYF. The chain uses TRBV10-3 and TRBJ2-7, with TRBD2 as a possible D gene (5 bases). Trimming took off 0 bases at V and 1 base at J, with 7 bases between the two ends. Germline V lookup: CDR1 ENHRY, CDR2 SYGVKD. The CDR3 contains 14 residues.

The chain has TRBV27 and TRBJ1-2, with D maybe TRBD1 (6 bases). Deletions cut 3 bases from V and 4 bases from J, with 15 bases between. The CDR3 consists of 15 residues. Germline CDR1 reads MNHEY; CDR2 reads SMNVEV (reference sequence). The CDR3 loop is CASSFNSGVLYGYTF. The DNA for the CDR3 is TGTGCCAGCAGTTTCAATTCAGGGGTGCTCTATGGCTACACCTTC.

This clone was seen a handful of times. J is TRBJ1-3 and V is TRBV4-1; 8 nucleotides align to TRBD1. Unmatched junction bases numbered 10, after V lost 2 bases and J lost 7 bases. CDR1 is MGHRA and CDR2 is YSYEKL in the germline V gene. The CDR3 covers 16 residues. The CDR3 sequence: CASSQIAGQAENTIYF. The CDR3 DNA follows: TGCGCCAGCAGCCAAATCGCGGGACAGGCAGAGAACACCATATATTTT.

The rearrangement links TRBV28 to TRBJ1-2, with D hard to call. The CDR3 has 11 amino acids. The ends were cut back, 7 bases at V and 10 bases at J, with 13 bases in the middle. Germline V gene sequence: CDR1 MDHEN, CDR2 SYDVKM. The CDR3 sequence is CASKVMGSYTF. For the CDR3, the DNA is TGTGCCAGCAAGGTCATGGGGTCCTACACCTTC.